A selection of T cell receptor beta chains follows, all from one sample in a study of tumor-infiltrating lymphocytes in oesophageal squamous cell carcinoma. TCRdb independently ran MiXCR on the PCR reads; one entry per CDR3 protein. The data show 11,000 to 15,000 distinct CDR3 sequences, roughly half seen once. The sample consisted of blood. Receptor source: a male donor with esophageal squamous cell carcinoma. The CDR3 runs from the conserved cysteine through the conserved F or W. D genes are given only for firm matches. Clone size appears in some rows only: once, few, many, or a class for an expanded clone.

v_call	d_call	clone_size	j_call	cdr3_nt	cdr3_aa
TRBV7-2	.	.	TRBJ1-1	TGTGCCAGCAGGCCAGAATCTAGAGGGAACACTGAAGCTTTCTTT	CASRPESRGNTEAFF
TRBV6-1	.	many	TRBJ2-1	TGTGCCAGCAGTGAGGCCCCCAGCCGGGGGTGGTTCTTC	CASSEAPSRGWFF
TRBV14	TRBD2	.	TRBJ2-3	TGTGCCAGCAGCCGAACGACTAGCGGCACAGATACGCAGTATTTT	CASSRTTSGTDTQYF
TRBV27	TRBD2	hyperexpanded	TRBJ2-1	TGTGCCAGCAGTCTCACTAGCGGAGCACTCTACAATGAGCAGTTCTTC	CASSLTSGALYNEQFF
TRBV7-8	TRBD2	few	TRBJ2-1	TGTGCCAGCAGCTTCCCCAGGGGAGGCGGGAGGGCCAGGAATGAGCAGTTCTTC	CASSFPRGGGRARNEQFF
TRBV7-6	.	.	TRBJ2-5	TGTGCCAGCAGCTTAGAGGAGAGCCCGGTGAGGAAGACCCAGTACTTC	CASSLEESPVRKTQYF
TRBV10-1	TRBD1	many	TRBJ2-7	TGCGCCAGCAGTGACCCCGGGACAGGGACCTACGAGCAGTACTTC	CASSDPGTGTYEQYF
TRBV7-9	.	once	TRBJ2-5	TGTGCCAGCCTTCCCTCCGGGAGAGAGACCCAGTACTTC	CASLPSGRETQYF
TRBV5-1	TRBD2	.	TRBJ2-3	TGCGCCAGCACAAGCGGGAGGGCCCCCACAGATACGCAGTATTTT	CASTSGRAPTDTQYF
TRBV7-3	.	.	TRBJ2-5	TGTGCCAGCAGCTTAAATCGAGGGGAGACCCAGTACTTC	CASSLNRGETQYF
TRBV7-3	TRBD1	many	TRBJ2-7	TGTGCCAGCAGCTTAAACTGGGGACAGGGAAACGAGCAGTACTTC	CASSLNWGQGNEQYF
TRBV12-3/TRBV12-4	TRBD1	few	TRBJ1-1	TGTGCCAGCAGTACCCAAACAGGGGGGACTGAAGCTTTCTTT	CASSTQTGGTEAFF
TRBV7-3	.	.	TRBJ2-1	TGTGCCAGCAGCTTAACCCGCACCTACGAGCAGTTCTTC	CASSLTRTYEQFF
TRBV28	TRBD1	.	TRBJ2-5	TGTGCCAGCAAACACCGGGACAGGGTGGGGGAGCAGTACTTC	CASKHRDRVGEQYF
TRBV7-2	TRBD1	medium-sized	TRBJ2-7	TGTGCCAGCAGCACCCCCACAGGGGCCTCCTACAATGAGCAGTACTTC	CASSTPTGASYNEQYF
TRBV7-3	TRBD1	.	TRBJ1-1	TGTGCCAGCAGCTCAACAGGGGGGGTGGGTGAAGCTTTCTTT	CASSSTGGVGEAFF
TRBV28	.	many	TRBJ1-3	TGTGCCAGCAGTTTCGACATAATCAACACCATATATTTT	CASSFDIINTIYF
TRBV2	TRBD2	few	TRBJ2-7	TGTGCCAGCAGGGAGCGGGATGAATCCTACAATGAGCAGTACTTC	CASRERDESYNEQYF
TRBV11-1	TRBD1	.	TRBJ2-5	TGTGCCAGCGGACAGGGCGGAGAGACCCAGTACTTC	CASGQGGETQYF
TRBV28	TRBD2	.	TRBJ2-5	TGTGCCAGCAGTCCCAACCTCGGACTAGCGGGAGGAGGGGAGACCCAGTACTTC	CASSPNLGLAGGGETQYF
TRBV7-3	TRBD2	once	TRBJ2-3	TGTGCCAGCAGGGGGGAACTAGCGGTTAGCACAGATACGCAGTATTTT	CASRGELAVSTDTQYF
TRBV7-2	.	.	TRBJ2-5	TGTGCCAGCAGCTTTTTTGGGGAAGAGACCCAGTACTTC	CASSFFGEETQYF
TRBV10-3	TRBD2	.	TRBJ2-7	TGTGCCATCAGGGAAAGCGGGATCCGGGGCGAGCAGTACTTC	CAIRESGIRGEQYF
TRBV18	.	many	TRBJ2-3	TGTGCCAGCTCACCCTCCTTGAAACAGGCCGACGAAGATACGCAGTATTTT	CASSPSLKQADEDTQYF
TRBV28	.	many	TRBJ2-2	TGTGCCAGCAGTTTCCGCGGGGTTTCGTCCGGGGAGCTGTTTTTT	CASSFRGVSSGELFF
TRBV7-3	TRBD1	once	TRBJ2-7	TGTGCCAGCAGCCGGGACAGGGGGAGCTACGAGCAGTACTTC	CASSRDRGSYEQYF
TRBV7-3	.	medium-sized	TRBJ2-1	TGTGCCAGCTCCATCAGGGGCTCCTACAATGAGCAGTTCTTC	CASSIRGSYNEQFF
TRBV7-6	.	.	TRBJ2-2	TGTGCCAGCAGCTTAGCGCAGAACACCGGGGAGCTGTTTTTT	CASSLAQNTGELFF
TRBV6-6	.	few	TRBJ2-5	TGTGCCAGCAGTTACGGACAAGAGACCCAGTACTTC	CASSYGQETQYF
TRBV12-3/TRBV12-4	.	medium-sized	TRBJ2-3	TGTGCCAGCAGTTTACAGATAGGCACAGATACGCAGTATTTT	CASSLQIGTDTQYF
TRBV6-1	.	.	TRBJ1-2	TGTGCCAGCAATCCTGAGCTTAACTATGGCTACACCTTC	CASNPELNYGYTF
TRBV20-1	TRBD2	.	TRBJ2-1	TGCAGTGCTGAGTTAGCGGGCGTCTCCTACAATGAGCAGTTCTTC	CSAELAGVSYNEQFF
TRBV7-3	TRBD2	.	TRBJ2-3	TGTGCCAGCAGCTCAAAAGCGGGAGGGAGCACAGATACGCAGTATTTT	CASSSKAGGSTDTQYF
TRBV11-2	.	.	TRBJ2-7	TGTGCCAGCAGCTTTGCACAGGATATGGCCTACGAGCAGTACTTC	CASSFAQDMAYEQYF
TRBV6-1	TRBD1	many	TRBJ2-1	TGTGCCAGCAGTGCCGGGACAGGGAATATGAATGAGCAGTTCTTC	CASSAGTGNMNEQFF
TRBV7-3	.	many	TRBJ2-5	TGTGCCAGCAGCCTCACCTCGGGAGTAACAGAGACCCAGTACTTC	CASSLTSGVTETQYF
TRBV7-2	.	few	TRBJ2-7	TGTGCCAGCAGCTTTGTGCCAGGGGTCTACGAGCAGTACTTC	CASSFVPGVYEQYF
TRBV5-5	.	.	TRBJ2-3	TGTGCCAGCAGAGATAGAATACAGGGAGGGACAGATACGCAGTATTTT	CASRDRIQGGTDTQYF
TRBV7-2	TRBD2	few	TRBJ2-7	TGTGCCAGCAGCTTAGGGACTAGCGGGAGGGGGTACGAGCAGTACTTC	CASSLGTSGRGYEQYF
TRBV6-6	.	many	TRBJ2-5	TGTGCCAGCAGTTACTCTCATACCGGCGGGCTAGCCGGGACCGATGAGACCCAGTACTTC	CASSYSHTGGLAGTDETQYF
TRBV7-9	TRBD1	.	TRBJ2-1	TGTGCCAGCAGCTCGGGACAGGGAGACTACAATGAGCAGTTCTTC	CASSSGQGDYNEQFF
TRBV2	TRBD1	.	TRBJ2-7	TGTGCCAGCAGTGTCGTTCCAGGGGGTAGATACGAGCAGTACTTC	CASSVVPGGRYEQYF